The 15 T cell receptor beta chains below were found in one sample sequenced in a study of identical twins. TCRdb re-called the 5' RACE reads with MiXCR, one entry per CDR3 protein. The data contain hundreds of thousands of distinct CDR3 sequences, about 12% of them singletons. The same sample was also used in a study of yellow fever vaccine responses in identical twins.

What was sequenced was PBMCs. Receptors were obtained from a woman between 18 and 30 years old in good health.

This clonotype was counted a few times. CDR3 DNA sequence: TGCAGTGCCATTCAGGCGGGGCGGGGGGAGTACCAAGAGACCCAGTACTTC. Translated: CSAIQAGRGEYQETQYF. J is TRBJ2-5 and V is TRBV20-1; 8 bases align to TRBD2. V was clipped by 6 bases and J by 0 bases; unmatched bases: 15. CDR1 DFQATT and CDR2 SNEGSKA come from the germline V gene (reference sequence). The CDR3 contains 17 residues.

This clonotype came up a few times. The chain couples TRBV15 to TRBJ2-5; D is ambiguous. The CDR3 covers 14 residues. Germline loops: CDR1 LNHNV, CDR2 YYDKDF (reference sequence). V was trimmed by 0 bases and J by 2 bases, leaving 7 bases between them. CDR3 protein: CATSRDSAQETQYF. The CDR3, as DNA: TGTGCCACCAGCAGAGACAGCGCGCAAGAGACCCAGTACTTC.

This clonotype occurred a few times. The chain combines TRBV27 with TRBJ2-7, with D possibly being TRBD1 or TRBD2 (5 bases each). Germline CDR1 reads MNHEY; CDR2 reads SMNVEV (reference sequence). The CDR3 runs 14 residues. The V gene lost 6 bases and the J gene lost 6 bases, with 18 bases spanning the gap. The CDR3 protein is CASSPGTYSSEQYF. The CDR3 DNA is TGTGCCAGCAGCCCCGGGACCTACTCGAGCGAGCAGTACTTC.

This clonotype was counted a few times. The chain has TRBV5-1 and TRBJ2-5, with D possibly matching TRBD2 (6 bases). V was trimmed by 4 bases and J by 2 bases, leaving 18 bases between them. Looked up from germline, CDR1 is SGHRS and CDR2 is YFSETQ. The CDR3 extends over 16 amino acids. The CDR3 DNA sequence: TGCGCCAGCAGCGTGACAACCGGGGGAATTCAAGAGACCCAGTACTTC. Translating gives CASSVTTGGIQETQYF.

This clonotype was seen ten or more times. The chain combines TRBV12-3 or TRBV12-4 with TRBJ2-3; D not certain. The CDR3 length is 14 residues. Between the trimmed V and J ends, which lost 6 bases and 8 bases, there was a span of 18 bases. DNA of the CDR3: TGTGCCAGCAGCCCCTCCTCCCAGGAGCCTACGCAGTATTTT. As protein: CASSPSSQEPTQYF.

The chain combines TRBV7-8 with TRBJ2-1; TRBD1 matches 11 bases. Germline V CDR1 and CDR2: SGHVS, FQNEAQ. The CDR3 runs 17 residues. The V gene end was trimmed by 0 bases and the J gene end by 7 bases; junction bases not matched to a gene: 8. For the CDR3, the DNA is TGTGCCAGCAGCTTAGCGTGGGGGACAGGGGGTATTAATGAGCAGTTCTTC. Translating gives CASSLAWGTGGINEQFF.

V and J are TRBV28 and TRBJ1-5, with 8 bases matching TRBD1. CDR3 length: 15 residues. V was clipped by 4 bases and J by 0 bases; unmatched bases: 2. CDR1 is MDHEN and CDR2 is SYDVKM in the germline V gene. The CDR3 sequence: CASSWTGLSNQPQHF. The CDR3 coding sequence is TGTGCCAGCAGTTGGACAGGGCTTAGCAATCAGCCCCAGCATTTT. The whole variable domain, remainder taken from reference TRBV28 and TRBJ1-5, is DVKVTQSSRYLVKRTGEKVFLECVQDMDHENMFWYRQDPGLGLRLIYFSYDVKMKEKGDIPEGYSVSREKKERFSLILESASTNQTSMYLCASSWTGLSNQPQHFGDGTRLSIL.

This clonotype has only a few counts. As DNA, the CDR3 is TGTGCCAGCCGACTAGCCCACCAAGAGACCCAGTACTTC. Amino acids: CASRLAHQETQYF. This rearrangement joins TRBV2 to TRBJ2-5; 7 bases fit TRBD2. The ends lost 8 bases at V and 0 bases at J; junction bases unmatched: 3. CDR3 length: 13 residues. Germline V gene lookup returns CDR1 SNHLY and CDR2 FYNNEI. The complete variable domain, with remaining parts taken from reference TRBV2 and TRBJ2-5, reads EPEVTQTPSHQVTQMGQEVILRCVPISNHLYFYWYRQILGQKVEFLVSFYNNEISEKSEIFDDQFSVERPDGSNFTLKIRSTKLEDSAMYFCASRLAHQETQYFGPGTRLLVL.

V and J are TRBV7-9 and TRBJ2-7; a possible D gene is TRBD2 (6 bases). CDR1 SEHNR and CDR2 FQNEAQ come from the germline V gene (reference sequence). Trimming cost V 5 bases and J 2 bases, with 16 bases left between them. The CDR3 sequence is 15 residues long. The CDR3 here is CASSQSRGGAYEQYV. The DNA of the CDR3 is TGTGCCAGCAGCCAATCCCGAGGAGGGGCCTACGAGCAGTACGTC.

Only a few counts were recorded for this clonotype. The rearrangement links TRBV12-3 or TRBV12-4 to TRBJ2-1; the match to TRBD2 covers 12 bases. With V trimmed by 6 bases and J by 6 bases, 6 bases remained unmatched. This CDR3 spans 15 amino acids. The DNA of the CDR3 is TGTGCCAGCAGCCTGACTAGCGGGAGTCTCAATGAGCAGTTCTTC. It encodes CASSLTSGSLNEQFF.

This clonotype was picked up many times. In DNA, the CDR3 is TGTGCCAGCAGCGGGGGAGGCCACTCTGGAAACACCATATATTTT. Residues: CASSGGGHSGNTIYF. The chain links TRBV11-2 to TRBJ1-3; a possible D gene is TRBD1 (5 bases). Trimming removed 5 bases from V and 0 bases from J, with 11 bases in between. The CDR3 has 15 residues. Germline V gene lookup returns CDR1 SGHAT and CDR2 FQNNGV.

A few counts support this clonotype. The chain is built from TRBV5-1 and TRBJ2-7, with 8 bases lining up with TRBD1. After removal of 4 bases from V and 0 bases from J, the junction contained 6 bases not matched to a gene. Germline assignment: CDR1 SGHRS and CDR2 YFSETQ. The CDR3 is made up of 15 amino acids. The CDR3 sequence: CASSQGQVSSYEQYF. Written as DNA, the CDR3 is TGCGCCAGCAGCCAGGGACAGGTTAGCTCCTACGAGCAGTACTTC.

This clonotype has ten or more counts. The V gene is TRBV9, the J gene TRBJ2-7, with 10 nucleotides matching TRBD2. With V trimmed by 4 bases and J by 5 bases, 9 bases remained unmatched. Germline V lookup: CDR1 SGDLS, CDR2 YYNGEE. The CDR3 is made up of 15 amino acids. CDR3 nucleotide sequence: TGTGCCAGCAGCACCGCCGGGACTAGCGTCGACGAGCAGTACTTC. Protein sequence: CASSTAGTSVDEQYF.

This clonotype was recorded a few times. The chain couples TRBV24-1 to TRBJ2-1, with D tentatively TRBD1 (6 bases). The germline V and J ends were trimmed by 5 bases and 5 bases, with 21 bases remaining between them. This CDR3 has 17 amino acids. Germline CDR1 KGHDR, CDR2 SFDVKD. The CDR3: CATSVPGKGERDNEQFF. The CDR3 DNA sequence: TGTGCCACCAGTGTACCCGGGAAGGGGGAGAGGGACAATGAGCAGTTCTTC.

This clonotype was counted between two and nine times. The chain recombines TRBV12-3 or TRBV12-4 with TRBJ2-6; 7 bases agree with TRBD2. This CDR3 region has 20 residues. J lost 2 bases, V lost 5 bases, and 18 bases had no gene match. Written as DNA, the CDR3 is TGTGCCAGCAGTCCTAGGCGGTGGGCGGGAGAAAGGGCTGGGGCCAACGTCCTGACTTTC. This encodes CASSPRRWAGERAGANVLTF.